This TCR beta chain was sequenced in a study of blood T cell repertoires in COVID-19. Overall study: Material from acute and convalescent COVID-19 was sourced from the United States, Italy and Spain.

Authors' processing steps: Amplification of reference gene primers provided the estimated nucleated cell counts. Clones were read by immunoSEQ multiplex PCR, and TCRdb kept only the in-frame ones, dropping some. Clone size and V and J calls were adopted from that table, with D and trimming inferred from the DNA. The sample includes 61,000 or so clones, around 86% of them seen just once. Specimen: peripheral blood. This receptor was identified in a woman older than 75 with acute or convalescent COVID-19.

The CDR3 loop reads CASSQTTTEAGNTIYF. In DNA, the CDR3 is TGCGCCAGCAGCCAAACCACGACAGAGGCTGGAAACACCATATATTTT. This chain links TRBV4-3 with TRBJ1-3; maybe TRBD1 (5 bases). Trimming took off 2 bases at V and 2 bases at J, with 13 bases between the two ends. CDR1 is LGHNA and CDR2 is YSLEER in the germline V gene. The CDR3 runs to 16 residues.